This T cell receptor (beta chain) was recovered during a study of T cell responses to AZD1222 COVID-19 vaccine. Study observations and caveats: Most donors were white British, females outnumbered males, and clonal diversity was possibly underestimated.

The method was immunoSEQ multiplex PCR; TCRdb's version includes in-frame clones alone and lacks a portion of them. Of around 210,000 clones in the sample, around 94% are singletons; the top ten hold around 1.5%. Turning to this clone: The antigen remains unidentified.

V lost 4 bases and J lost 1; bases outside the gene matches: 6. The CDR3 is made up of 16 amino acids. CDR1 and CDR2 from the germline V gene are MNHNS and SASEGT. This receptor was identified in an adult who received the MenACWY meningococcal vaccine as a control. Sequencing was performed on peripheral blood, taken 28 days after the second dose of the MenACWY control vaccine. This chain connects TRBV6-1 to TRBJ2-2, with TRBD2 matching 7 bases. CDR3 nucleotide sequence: TGTGCCAGCAGTGCAAAGTCGGGGGGGAACACCGGGGAGCTGTTTTTT. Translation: CASSAKSGGNTGELFF.